This T cell receptor (beta chain) appears in the sequencing data of a study of CD8+CD57+ T cells in acquired aplastic anemia. The wider study: Isolated CD4+ and CD8+ cells, once sorted, yielded DNA averaging 3.2 ug.

Overall study results and limits: Between patients and controls, CD8+ Simpson's diversity did not vary significantly.

With 6 bases removed from V and 3 bases from J, the gap between germline ends came to 14 bases. CDR3 size: 14 residues. According to the study, genomic DNA was the template for TCR beta VDJ and CDR3 profiling. TCRdb ran MiXCR on the reads and lists one entry per CDR3 protein. Among under 350,000 distinct CDR3 sequences listed, 50% to 65% were seen once. On this clonotype: Its antigen is not known.

Patients sequenced had flow cytometry evidence of CD8+CD57+ cell expansion. Patients had received no therapy at the time of blood sampling. The receptor was isolated from a human donor with aplastic anemia. The source material was sorted CD4+, CD8+, or CD8+CD57+ T cells (not recorded which) from PBMCs. V usage is TRBV12-3 or TRBV12-4 and J usage is TRBJ1-1, with D maybe TRBD1 (5 bases). The CDR3 sequence: CASRRGSADTEAFF. The CDR3 coding sequence is TGTGCCAGCAGACGGGGGTCCGCCGACACTGAAGCTTTCTTT.